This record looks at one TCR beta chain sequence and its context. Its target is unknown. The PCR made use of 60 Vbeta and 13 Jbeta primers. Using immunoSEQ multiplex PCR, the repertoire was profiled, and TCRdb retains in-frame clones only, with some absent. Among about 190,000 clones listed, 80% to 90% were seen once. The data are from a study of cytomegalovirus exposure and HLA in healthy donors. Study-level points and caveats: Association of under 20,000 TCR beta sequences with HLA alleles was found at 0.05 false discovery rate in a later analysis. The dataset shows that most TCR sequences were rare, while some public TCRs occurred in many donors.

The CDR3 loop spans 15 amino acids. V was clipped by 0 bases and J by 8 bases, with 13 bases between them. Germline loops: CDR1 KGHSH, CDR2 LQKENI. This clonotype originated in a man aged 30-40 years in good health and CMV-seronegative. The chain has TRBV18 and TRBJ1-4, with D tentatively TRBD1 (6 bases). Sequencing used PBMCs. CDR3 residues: CASSPPTGLREKLFF. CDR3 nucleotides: TGTGCCAGCTCACCACCGACAGGTTTGAGGGAAAAACTGTTTTTT.